This T cell receptor beta chain was recovered during a study of beta chain features in type 1 diabetes. Findings of the study overall: When Type 1 diabetes patients were examined, their TCRB CDR3s proved moderately but significantly shorter in all four CD4+ subsets.

Every isolated RNA sample was fully reverse transcribed, so sequencing captured expressed TCRB transcripts. The method was immunoSEQ multiplex PCR; TCRdb's version includes in-frame clones alone and lacks a portion of them. Here the sample spans 330,000 or so clones, around 13% being singletons. The sample holds a few counts of this clone. The target antigen is unknown. The TCR comes from a woman aged 18-30 years with type 1 diabetes. Input material: naive CD4+ T cells from blood.

This CDR3 is CASSTLVQETQYF. DNA for the CDR3: TGTGCCAGCAGCACACTAGTACAAGAGACCCAGTACTTC. The V and J genes are TRBV14 and TRBJ2-5, with D perhaps matching TRBD2 (5 bases). Germline V gene data show CDR1 as SGHDN and CDR2 as FVKESK. Trimming cost V 5 bases and J 2 bases, with 9 bases left between them. The length of the CDR3 is 13 residues.